The subject of this entry is one T cell receptor (beta chain). Those enrolled in Seattle joined during active infection and were followed longitudinally afterward. The sample comes from a study of blood T cell repertoires in COVID-19. On the study more broadly: Both acute and convalescent COVID-19 samples were obtained from the United States, Italy and Spain. Nucleic acid was either cDNA or gDNA, and it came from T cells, B-cell-depleted T cells, or PBMCs.

The CDR3 is made up of 15 amino acids. Trimming removed 5 bases from V and 4 bases from J, with 15 bases in between. Germline lookup yields CDR1 SGHVS and CDR2 FNYEAQ. Assay used: immunoSEQ multiplex PCR; TCRdb lists only in-frame clones, some missing. The table lists more than 300,000 clones, 70% to 90% of them singletons, with more than 9% in the top ten. The origin of this receptor is a woman in her twenties or thirties with COVID-19, enrolled during active disease. The chain is built from TRBV7-6 and TRBJ1-5; D perhaps matches TRBD1 (5 bases). Sequencing used peripheral blood. The CDR3 DNA reads as TGTGCCAGCAGCCCTCAGGGAATGGGGAATCAGCCCCAGCATTTT. Translating gives CASSPQGMGNQPQHF.